This is a list of T cell receptor beta chains from one sample in a study of blood T cells in healthy people across ages. TCRdb passed the 5' RACE reads through MiXCR, listing each CDR3 protein once. The data contain around 1.5 million distinct CDR3 sequences, about 35% of them singletons. Sequences were obtained from blood. The receptors derive from a woman aged 25 to 39 in good health. The CDR3 runs from the conserved cysteine through the conserved F or W. The order of the fields is clone size, J gene, V gene, D gene, CDR3 protein, CDR3 DNA. D genes are given only for firm matches. Not every row has a clone size; where given, it reads once, few, many or a size class.

- | TRBJ2-6 | TRBV20-1 | - | CSAMRSGANVRTF | TGCAGTGCTATGAGATCCGGGGCCAACGTCCGGACTTTC
few | TRBJ1-1 | TRBV4-1 | - | CASSHSGEFGTEAFF | TGCGCCAGCAGCCATTCAGGGGAATTTGGCACTGAAGCTTTCTTT
- | TRBJ2-1 | TRBV5-1 | - | CASGGTLYDTEQFF | TGCGCCAGCGGGGGTACTCTATATGATACTGAGCAGTTCTTC
- | TRBJ1-5 | TRBV3-1 | - | CASSQAQPQGNQPQHF | TGTGCCAGCAGCCAAGCACAACCGCAGGGCAATCAGCCCCAGCATTTT
few | TRBJ1-1 | TRBV20-1 | - | CSASRPGLLNTEAFF | TGCAGTGCTAGCCGGCCAGGGCTCCTGAACACTGAAGCTTTCTTT
few | TRBJ2-5 | TRBV20-1 | - | CSAGSVWQETQYF | TGCAGTGCTGGATCGGTTTGGCAAGAGACCCAGTACTTC
- | TRBJ2-1 | TRBV3-1 | - | CASSQGLGIEQFF | TGTGCCAGCAGCCAAGGACTAGGTATTGAGCAGTTCTTC
- | TRBJ2-7 | TRBV7-9 | - | CASSLARGRLHEQYF | TGTGCCAGCAGCTTAGCGCGAGGCCGCCTCCACGAGCAGTACTTC
many | TRBJ2-7 | TRBV29-1 | - | CSADLQGTSYEQYF | TGCAGCGCCGACCTTCAGGGGACCTCCTACGAGCAGTACTTC
- | TRBJ2-7 | TRBV20-1 | TRBD1 | CSARRGRQGSSYEQYF | TGCAGTGCTAGACGCGGAAGACAGGGCAGCTCCTACGAGCAGTACTTC
- | TRBJ2-3 | TRBV2 | TRBD2 | CASSKNPTSGRAEDTQYF | TGTGCCAGCAGTAAAAATCCGACTAGCGGGAGGGCCGAAGATACGCAGTATTTT
few | TRBJ1-2 | TRBV5-5 | - | CASSFQGYSNYGYTF | TGTGCCAGCAGCTTCCAGGGGTACTCTAACTATGGCTACACCTTC
- | TRBJ2-1 | TRBV7-3 | TRBD2 | CASSLLSSGAYNEQFF | TGTGCCAGCAGCTTATTGTCTAGCGGGGCCTACAATGAGCAGTTCTTC
- | TRBJ2-3 | TRBV19 | TRBD1 | CASSPDRDRTDTQYF | TGTGCCAGTAGCCCGGACAGGGATCGCACAGATACGCAGTATTTT
- | TRBJ1-2 | TRBV27 | TRBD1 | CASSSPPGQPNYGYTF | TGTGCCAGCAGTTCCCCCCCGGGACAGCCTAACTATGGCTACACCTTC
- | TRBJ2-5 | TRBV7-3 | TRBD2 | CASSLFPTSATGGTQYF | TGTGCCAGCAGCTTGTTTCCGACTAGTGCGACGGGGGGGACCCAGTACTTC
- | TRBJ2-7 | TRBV5-6 | TRBD2 | CASSHSGRGGSFYEQYF | TGTGCCAGCAGCCATAGCGGGAGAGGGGGGTCTTTCTACGAGCAGTACTTC
- | TRBJ2-3 | TRBV27 | - | CASSLSGTTAQYF | TGTGCCAGCAGCCTCTCCGGGACCACTGCGCAGTATTTT
- | TRBJ2-7 | TRBV28 | TRBD1 | CASSSWTGSYEQYF | TGTGCCAGCAGTTCCTGGACAGGCTCCTACGAGCAGTACTTC
few | TRBJ2-7 | TRBV27 | - | CASSLSWGRGSEQYF | TGTGCCAGCAGTTTATCGTGGGGCCGGGGGAGCGAGCAGTACTTC
- | TRBJ1-2 | TRBV2 | - | CASPSLLGDYGYTF | TGTGCCAGCCCCTCGTTGCTGGGGGACTATGGCTACACCTTC
- | TRBJ1-2 | TRBV20-1 | TRBD1 | CSARDPGTGANYGYTF | TGCAGTGCTAGAGATCCCGGGACAGGGGCTAACTATGGCTACACCTTC
- | TRBJ2-1 | TRBV6-2/TRBV6-3 | - | CASTGRGYRYNEQFF | TGTGCCAGCACCGGAAGGGGGTATCGGTACAATGAGCAGTTCTTC